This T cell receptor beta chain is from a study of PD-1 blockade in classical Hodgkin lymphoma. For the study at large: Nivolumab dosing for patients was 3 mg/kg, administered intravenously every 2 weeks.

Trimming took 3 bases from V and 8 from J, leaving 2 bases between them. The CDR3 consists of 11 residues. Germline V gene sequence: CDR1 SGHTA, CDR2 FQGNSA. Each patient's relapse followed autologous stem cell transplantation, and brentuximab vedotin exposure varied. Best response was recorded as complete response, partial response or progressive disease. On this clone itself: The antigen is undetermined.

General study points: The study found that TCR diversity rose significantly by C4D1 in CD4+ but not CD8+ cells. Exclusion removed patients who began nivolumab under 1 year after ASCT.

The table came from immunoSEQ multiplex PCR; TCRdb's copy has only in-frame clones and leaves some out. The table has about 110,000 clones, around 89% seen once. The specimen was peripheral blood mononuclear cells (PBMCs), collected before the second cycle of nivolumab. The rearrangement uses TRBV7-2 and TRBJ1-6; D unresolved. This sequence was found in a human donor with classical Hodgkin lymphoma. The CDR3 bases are TGTGCCAGCAGCTTGGATTCACCCCTCCACTTT. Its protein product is CASSLDSPLHF. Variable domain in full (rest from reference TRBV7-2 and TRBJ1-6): GAGVSQSPSNKVTEKGKDVELRCDPISGHTALYWYRQSLGQGLEFLIYFQGNSAPDKSGLPSDRFSAERTGGSVSTLTIQRTQQEDSAVYLCASSLDSPLHFGNGTRLTVT.